The rows below give T cell receptor beta chains drawn from one sample of a study of cytomegalovirus exposure and HLA in healthy donors. Produced via immunoSEQ multiplex PCR; TCRdb's table is partial and in-frame only. This listing includes fewer than 130,000 clones. The specimen was PBMCs. These receptors all stem from a man in his forties or fifties in good health and CMV-seronegative. Both conserved end residues are trimmed from each CDR3. Each record gives: V gene, J gene, CDR3 protein.

TRBV4-1	TRBJ1-3	ASSQQGNSGNTIY
TRBV10-3	TRBJ2-7	AISDIPGEQY
TRBV7-2	TRBJ1-2	ASSLRGLYGYT
TRBV5-1	TRBJ2-7	ASSSQGTTYEQY
TRBV5-1	TRBJ2-5	ASSLGARETQY
TRBV20-1	TRBJ1-1	SAPIGTEAF
TRBV19	TRBJ1-2	ASRKDRSNYGYT
TRBV5-4	TRBJ1-1	ASSDRGNPTEAF
TRBV6-5	TRBJ2-7	ASSYSRDRGDEQY
TRBV5-1	TRBJ2-2	ASSLLSGPLMSTGELF
TRBV7-9	TRBJ1-5	ASSPDSGGQPQH
TRBV19	TRBJ1-2	ASNQGRLGYT
TRBV5-6	TRBJ2-5	ASSLDRGYQETQY
TRBV19	TRBJ1-5	ASSSDRDDQPQH
TRBV6-6	TRBJ2-7	ASTPDLAGGDEQY
TRBV6-5	TRBJ1-1	ASSYGDSRAEAF
TRBV4-3	TRBJ2-1	ASSQVSVAYGRGYNEQF